The 23 T cell receptor beta chains below were found in one sample sequenced in a study of tumor-infiltrating lymphocytes in localized non-small cell lung cancer. Libraries were prepared by immunoSEQ multiplex PCR; TCRdb keeps only in-frame clonotypes and omits some of them. The sample lists around 9,000 clones; 60% to 80% were seen once. The sample taken for sequencing was uninvolved lung tissue not adjacent to the tumor. All receptors derive from a human donor with non-small cell lung cancer.

This clone is categorized as medium-sized. The V call is TRBV19, the J call TRBJ1-2; 7 nucleotides align to TRBD1. Germline CDR1 and CDR2: LNHDA and SQIVND (reference sequence). The CDR3 extends over 15 amino acids. J lost 5 bases, V lost 7 bases, and 13 bases had no gene match. The CDR3 spells CASMESGTALYGYTF. The CDR3 region has the DNA TGTGCCAGTATGGAATCAGGGACAGCCCTATATGGCTACACCTTC.

The rearrangement uses TRBV5-1 and TRBJ1-1, with D uncertain. The CDR3 has 13 residues. Trimming took off 3 bases at V and 1 base at J, with 7 bases between the two ends. Germline V gives CDR1 SGHRS, CDR2 YFSETQ. The chain's CDR3 is CASSSDGNTEAFF. The CDR3 DNA is TGCGCCAGCAGCTCGGACGGGAACACTGAAGCTTTCTTT.

This clone was counted only a few times. This sequence joins TRBV6-1 and TRBJ2-7; TRBD1 agrees at 8 bases. The CDR3 totals 14 residues. Germline CDR1 reads MNHNS; CDR2 reads SASEGT. V gave up 1 base and J gave up 5 bases; unmatched junction bases: 4. The CDR3: CASSEGQGSHEQYF. The CDR3 DNA follows: TGTGCCAGCAGTGAAGGACAGGGGTCCCACGAGCAGTACTTC.

The chain employs TRBV25-1 and TRBJ2-2, with 9 bases lining up with TRBD1. CDR3 length: 16 amino acids. With 2 bases clipped from V and 1 base from J, the junction kept 2 bases outside the gene matches. Germline V gives CDR1 MGHDK, CDR2 SYGVNS. The CDR3 here is CASSEMGQGNTGELFF. The CDR3 DNA follows: TGTGCCAGCAGTGAAATGGGACAGGGGAACACCGGGGAGCTGTTTTTT.

This chain joins TRBV11-3 and TRBJ2-5, with TRBD1 identical over 9 bases. The CDR3 has 13 residues. Germline CDR1 is SGHNT and CDR2 is YENEEA. V dropped 6 bases and J dropped 4; count of bases not matched to a gene: 3. CDR3 in amino acids: CASSPDRGETQYF. The CDR3 DNA reads TGTGCCAGCAGTCCGGACAGGGGAGAGACCCAGTACTTC.

V gene TRBV7-9 combines with J gene TRBJ2-4; either TRBD1 or TRBD2 may fit D (6 bases each). The CDR3 consists of 15 residues. V dropped 2 bases and J dropped 5 bases, with 13 bases sitting between them. The V gene's germline CDR1 is SEHNR and CDR2 FQNEAQ (reference sequence). The CDR3 nucleotides are TGTGCCAGCAGCTTAAGGGGGGACGGGGAAAACATTCAGTACTTC. Translated: CASSLRGDGENIQYF.

This clone was counted a single time. The chain couples TRBV20-1 to TRBJ1-1; perhaps TRBD1 as D (5 bases). Trimming took off 5 bases at V and 10 bases at J, with 14 bases between the two ends. Germline V lookup: CDR1 DFQATT, CDR2 SNEGSKA (reference sequence). The CDR3 runs 11 residues. CDR3 nucleotide sequence: TGCAGTGCTGCACCGGAGGGGATAGCTTTCTTT. As protein: CSAAPEGIAFF.

This clone was recorded a few times. This rearrangement joins TRBV19 to TRBJ2-3; 9 bases align to TRBD2. CDR1 and CDR2 from the germline V gene are LNHDA and SQIVND (reference sequence). V shed 5 bases, J shed 2 bases, and the junction held 11 bases outside the gene matches. CDR3 length equals 17 residues. CDR3 protein: CASSPRVAGELTDTQYF. The CDR3 DNA sequence: TGTGCCAGTAGTCCCCGGGTAGCGGGGGAACTCACAGATACGCAGTATTTT.

The V call is TRBV2, the J call TRBJ2-3; 12 positions agree with TRBD1. V gave up 6 bases and J gave up 3 bases; unmatched junction bases: 4. CDR1 SNHLY and CDR2 FYNNEI come from the germline V gene. This CDR3 comprises 15 residues. As DNA, the CDR3 is TGTGCCAGCAGGGGGGGACAGGGGGCAACAGATACGCAGTATTTT. Its protein product is CASRGGQGATDTQYF.

The CDR3 DNA follows: TGCGCCAGCAGCTTGGAAATGGGGGATGAGCAGTTCTTC. It translates to CASSLEMGDEQFF. J is TRBJ2-1 and V is TRBV5-1; D tentatively reads TRBD1 or TRBD2 (5 bases each). V was shortened by 0 bases and J by 8 bases, with 9 bases between the two germline ends. The germline CDR1 and CDR2 sequences are SGHRS and YFSETQ. The CDR3 totals 13 residues.

This chain links TRBV27 with TRBJ1-5; TRBD1 matches at 12 bases. This CDR3 spans 18 amino acids. CDR1 is MNHEY, CDR2 SMNVEV, per germline (reference sequence). Unmatched junction bases numbered 10, after V lost 2 bases and J lost 5 bases. The CDR3 bases are TGTGCCAGCAGTTTAAGGACCGGGACAGGGGGCGCGGATCAGCCCCAGCATTTT. It translates to CASSLRTGTGGADQPQHF.

The sample holds one count of this clone. The gene calls are TRBV5-6 and TRBJ2-1; weak D call: TRBD1 (6 bases). The germline V and J ends were trimmed by 0 bases and 7 bases, with 14 bases remaining between them. This CDR3 spans 15 amino acids. Germline V gene data show CDR1 as SGHDT and CDR2 as YYEEEE. The CDR3 sequence: CASSLAAGDGNEQFF. CDR3 nucleotides: TGTGCCAGCAGCTTGGCGGCAGGGGACGGGAATGAGCAGTTCTTC.

The V gene is TRBV5-1, the J gene TRBJ2-7, with D perhaps being TRBD1 or TRBD2 (5 bases each). The V end was cut by 6 bases, the J end by 7 bases, with 20 bases between. The germline V gene encodes CDR1 SGHRS and CDR2 YFSETQ. CDR3 length: 14 residues. The CDR3 DNA follows: TGCGCCAGCAACCAGGGCGAGGGTCGAGGAGAGCAGTACTTC. Its protein product is CASNQGEGRGEQYF.

This clone has just one count. J is TRBJ2-3 and V is TRBV10-3; weak D call: TRBD1 (5 bases). This CDR3 is built from 16 residues. CDR1 is ENHRY and CDR2 is SYGVKD in the germline V gene. V lost 0 bases and J 1 base, leaving 11 bases between the germline ends. The CDR3 here is CAISESQALGTDTQYF. The CDR3 DNA sequence: TGTGCCATCAGTGAGTCACAGGCTCTTGGCACAGATACGCAGTATTTT.

This clone has only one observation. The chain couples TRBV6-5 to TRBJ2-1, with D perhaps matching TRBD1 or TRBD2 (5 bases each). CDR1 is MNHEY, CDR2 SVGAGI, per germline. V gave up 6 bases and J gave up 8 bases, with 20 bases separating them. This CDR3 region has 15 residues. The DNA for the CDR3 is TGTGCCAGCAGCATAATAGGGGCGGGTGGGGATGAGCAGTTCTTC. Residues: CASSIIGAGGDEQFF.

The chain is built from TRBV5-1 and TRBJ1-2; D call uncertain. The germline V gene encodes CDR1 SGHRS and CDR2 YFSETQ. V was cut by 0 bases and J by 4 bases, with 22 bases left in between. The CDR3 has 18 amino acids. CDR3 loop: CASSLELDGPNPLYGYTF. The DNA for the CDR3 is TGCGCCAGCAGCTTGGAATTGGACGGACCTAACCCCCTCTATGGCTACACCTTC.

In its sample, this clone ranks as large. The chain links TRBV19 to TRBJ2-1; 13 bases fit TRBD2. Germline trimming cut 6 bases from V and 4 bases from J; bases unmatched to any gene: 3. This CDR3 comprises 15 residues. In germline, CDR1 is LNHDA, CDR2 SQIVND (reference sequence). The CDR3 DNA follows: TGTGCCAGTAGGCGGACTAGCGGGAGTTACAATGAGCAGTTCTTC. It codes for CASRRTSGSYNEQFF. The variable domain in full, completed from reference TRBV19 and TRBJ2-1, reads DGGITQSPKYLFRKEGQNVTLSCEQNLNHDAMYWYRQDPGQGLRLIYYSQIVNDFQKGDIAEGYSVSREKKESFPLTVTSAQKNPTAFYLCASRRTSGSYNEQFFGPGTRLTVL.

Only a few counts were recorded for this clone. The chain links TRBV6-6 to TRBJ2-5; D uncertain. Trimming shortened V by 6 bases and J by 5 bases, and 7 bases separated the two germline ends. This CDR3 comprises 11 residues. CDR1 is MNHNY and CDR2 is SVGAGI in the germline V gene (reference sequence). The CDR3 reads CASSPGETQYF. The DNA of the CDR3 is TGTGCCAGCAGCCCCGGGGAGACCCAGTACTTC.

The chain links TRBV2 to TRBJ2-1; 7 bases agree with TRBD2. CDR3 length equals 14 residues. V lost 7 bases and J lost 7; bases outside the gene matches: 10. The germline V gene encodes CDR1 SNHLY and CDR2 FYNNEI. In DNA form, the CDR3 reads TGTGCCAGCAAAATGACTAGCAATGAGAATGAGCAGTTCTTC. This translates into CASKMTSNENEQFF.

The chain links TRBV6-5 to TRBJ1-1; TRBD1 is a possible D gene (6 bases). Trimming took 2 bases from V and 6 from J, leaving 13 bases between them. This CDR3 comprises 14 residues. The germline gives CDR1 MNHEY, CDR2 SVGAGI. CDR3 sequence (DNA): TGTGCCAGCAGTTACCACAGGGCTATGCCTGAAGCTTTCTTT. This sequence encodes CASSYHRAMPEAFF.

V and J are TRBV30 and TRBJ1-6; D call uncertain. Germline CDR1 GTSNPN, CDR2 SVGIG (reference sequence). This CDR3 spans 15 amino acids. V gave up 0 bases and J gave up 0 bases, with 6 bases separating them. The CDR3 is CAWSVLVSYNSPLHF. CDR3 in DNA: TGTGCCTGGAGTGTACTTGTCTCCTATAATTCACCCCTCCACTTT.

This chain joins TRBV28 and TRBJ2-6; weak D call: TRBD1 (7 bases). Deletions cut 8 bases from V and 0 bases from J, with 11 bases between. The CDR3 runs to 15 residues. Germline V gives CDR1 MDHEN, CDR2 SYDVKM. The CDR3 bases are TGTGCCAGCCGCCAGGGGGGCTCTGGGGCCAACGTCCTGACTTTC. Its protein product is CASRQGGSGANVLTF. Drawing the rest from reference TRBV28 and TRBJ2-6, the complete variable domain is DVKVTQSSRYLVKRTGEKVFLECVQDMDHENMFWYRQDPGLGLRLIYFSYDVKMKEKGDIPEGYSVSREKKERFSLILESASTNQTSMYLCASRQGGSGANVLTFGAGSRLTVL.

This chain uses TRBV7-2 with TRBJ2-7; D is undetermined. Per the germline V gene, CDR1 is SGHTA and CDR2 is FQGNSA. The germline V and J ends were trimmed by 2 bases and 3 bases, with 5 bases remaining between them. The CDR3 has 12 amino acids. The CDR3 sequence is CASSLHLYEQYF. CDR3 in DNA: TGTGCCAGCAGCTTACACCTCTACGAGCAGTACTTC.